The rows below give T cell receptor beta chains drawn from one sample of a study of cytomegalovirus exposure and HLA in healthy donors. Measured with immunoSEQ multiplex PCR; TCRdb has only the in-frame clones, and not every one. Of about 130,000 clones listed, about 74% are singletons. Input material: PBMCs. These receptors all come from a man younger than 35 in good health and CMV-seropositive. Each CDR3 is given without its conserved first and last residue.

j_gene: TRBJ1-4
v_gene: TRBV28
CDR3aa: ASSLAGGGEKLF

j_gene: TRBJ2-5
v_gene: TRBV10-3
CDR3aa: AISEGQGGQETQY

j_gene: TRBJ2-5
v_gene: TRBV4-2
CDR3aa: ASSQDLAGGRETQY

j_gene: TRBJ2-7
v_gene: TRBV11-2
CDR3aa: ASSMATGGYEQY

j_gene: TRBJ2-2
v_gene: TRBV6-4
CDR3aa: ASSAVTGELF

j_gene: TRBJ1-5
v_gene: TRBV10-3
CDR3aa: AISRDISQPQH

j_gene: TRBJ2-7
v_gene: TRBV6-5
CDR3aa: ASSYSMEGPYEQY

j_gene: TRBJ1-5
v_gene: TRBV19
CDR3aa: ASTRGTPYQPQH

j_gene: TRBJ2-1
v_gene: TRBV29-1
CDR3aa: SVHGSRTYNEQF

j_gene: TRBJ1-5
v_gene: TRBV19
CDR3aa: ASSTGQGNQPQH

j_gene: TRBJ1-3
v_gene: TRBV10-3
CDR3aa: AISTLGGELSGNTIY

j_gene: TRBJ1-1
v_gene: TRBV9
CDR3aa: ASSATVNTEAF

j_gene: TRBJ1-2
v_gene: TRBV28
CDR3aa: ASRNTGVKRVSGYT

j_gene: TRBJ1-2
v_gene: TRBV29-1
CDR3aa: SVYGQKLDNYGYT

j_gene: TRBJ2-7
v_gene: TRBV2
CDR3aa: ASMRTGSEQY

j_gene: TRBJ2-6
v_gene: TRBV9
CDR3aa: ASSRQTGPGANVLT

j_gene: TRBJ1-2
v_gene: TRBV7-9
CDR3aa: ASSVRQGSMGGYT

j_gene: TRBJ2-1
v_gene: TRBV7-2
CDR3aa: ASSQTSGVYWAEQF

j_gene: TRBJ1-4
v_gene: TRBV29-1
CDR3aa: SVADGGEKLF

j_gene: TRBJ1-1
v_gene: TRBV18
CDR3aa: ASSPQPDREVTEAF

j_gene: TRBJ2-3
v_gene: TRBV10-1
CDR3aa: ASSGTSGESDTQY

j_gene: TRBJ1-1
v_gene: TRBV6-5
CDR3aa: ASSYGTGELEAF

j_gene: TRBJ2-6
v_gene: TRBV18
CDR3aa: ASSPSPSGANVLT

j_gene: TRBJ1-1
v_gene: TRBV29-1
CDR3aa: SGGQGAGEAF

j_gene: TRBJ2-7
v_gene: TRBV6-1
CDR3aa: ASRGVSAYEQY

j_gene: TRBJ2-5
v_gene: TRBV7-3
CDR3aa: ASSPGLAGPWETQY

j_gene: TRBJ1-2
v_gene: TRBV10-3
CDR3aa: AISESPGTGAGYT

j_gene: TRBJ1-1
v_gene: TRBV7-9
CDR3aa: ASSLAQGLYTEAF

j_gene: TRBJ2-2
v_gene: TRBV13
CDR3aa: ASSLGSGSLSGELF

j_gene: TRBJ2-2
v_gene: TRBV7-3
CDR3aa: ASSPQGDTGELF

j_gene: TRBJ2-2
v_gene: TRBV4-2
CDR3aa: ASSRDRGTDTGELF

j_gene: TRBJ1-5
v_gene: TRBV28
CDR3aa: ASSLSGIRRQPQH

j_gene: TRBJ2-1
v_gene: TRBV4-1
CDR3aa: ASSHSGRGPDNEQF

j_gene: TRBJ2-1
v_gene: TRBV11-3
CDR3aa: ASSLNPTSGSTEQF

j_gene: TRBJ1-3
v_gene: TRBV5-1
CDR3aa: ASSRTGDGGNTIY

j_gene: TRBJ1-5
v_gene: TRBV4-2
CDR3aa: ASSQVSGNNNQPQH

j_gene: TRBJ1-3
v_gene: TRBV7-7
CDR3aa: ASSVDRGSGNTIY

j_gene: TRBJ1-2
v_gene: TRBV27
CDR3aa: ASSLYGNYGYT

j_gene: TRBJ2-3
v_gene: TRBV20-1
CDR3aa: SALRSLAQY

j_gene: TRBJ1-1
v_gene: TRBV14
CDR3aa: ASSQRTGGFRTEAF

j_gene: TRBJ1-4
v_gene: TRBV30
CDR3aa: AWRQGSNEKLF

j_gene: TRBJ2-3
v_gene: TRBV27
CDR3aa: ASRMTSGTWTDTQY

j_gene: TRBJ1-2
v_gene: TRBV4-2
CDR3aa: ASSPGQGAAGYT

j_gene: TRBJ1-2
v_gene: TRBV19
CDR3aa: ASSIPGQGLSHGYT

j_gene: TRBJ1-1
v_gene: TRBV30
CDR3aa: AWGWGETNTEAF

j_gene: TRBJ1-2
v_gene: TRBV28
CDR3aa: ASSSTGTLFINYGYT

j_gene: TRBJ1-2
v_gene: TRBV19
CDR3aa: ASSNRDRVYYGYT

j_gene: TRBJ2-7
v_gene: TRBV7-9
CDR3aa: ASSGEGLPYEQY

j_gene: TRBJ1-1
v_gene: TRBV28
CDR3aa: ASSLFQDGSTEAF

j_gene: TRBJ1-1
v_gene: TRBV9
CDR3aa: ASSVVDMPEGEAF

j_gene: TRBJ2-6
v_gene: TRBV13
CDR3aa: ASSLGRGSGANVLT

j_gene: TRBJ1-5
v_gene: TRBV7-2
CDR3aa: ASSLATRNSNQPQH

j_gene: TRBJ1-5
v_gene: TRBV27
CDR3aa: ASREYVGQVNQPQH

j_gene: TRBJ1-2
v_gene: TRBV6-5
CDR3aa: ASMAGSLGDYGYT

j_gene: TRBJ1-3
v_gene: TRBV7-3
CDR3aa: ASSSDSSGNTIY

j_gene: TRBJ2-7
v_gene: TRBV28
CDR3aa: ASSSPVRGSYEQY

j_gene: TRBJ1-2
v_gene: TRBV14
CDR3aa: ASSQDPRRDYGYT